This entry lists 5 T cell receptor beta chains sequenced from one sample in a study of shared clonotypes between healthy human individuals. Repertoires were generated with immunoSEQ multiplex PCR, while TCRdb's copy carries only in-frame clones and drops some. The sample holds under 200,000 clones, just under 95% seen once. Sequenced material: naive CD4+ T cells sorted from blood. Subset: CD45RA+ positively selected. These receptors all stem from a woman in her twenties or thirties in good health.

This chain joins TRBV19 and TRBJ2-1, with TRBD2 identical over 8 bases. CDR1 and CDR2 (germline): LNHDA, SQIVND (reference sequence). V gave up 6 bases and J gave up 2 bases; unmatched junction bases: 12. The CDR3 covers 17 residues. CDR3 DNA: TGTGCCAGTAGGCAGACAGCGGGGGCCAGGGCCTACAATGAGCAGTTCTTC. Protein product: CASRQTAGARAYNEQFF. The variable domain in full, with the rest retrieved from reference TRBV19 and TRBJ2-1, is DGGITQSPKYLFRKEGQNVTLSCEQNLNHDAMYWYRQDPGQGLRLIYYSQIVNDFQKGDIAEGYSVSREKKESFPLTVTSAQKNPTAFYLCASRQTAGARAYNEQFFGPGTRLTVL.

The chain couples TRBV6-5 to TRBJ1-2; TRBD1 matches at 9 bases. Germline V CDR1 and CDR2: MNHEY, SVGAGI. The ends lost 5 bases at V and 4 bases at J; junction bases unmatched: 2. CDR3 length equals 13 residues. CDR3 bases: TGTGCCAGCAGTCCGACAGGGGGCTATGGCTACACCTTC. It codes for CASSPTGGYGYTF.

This chain joins TRBV5-1 and TRBJ2-1; D may be TRBD1 or TRBD2 (5 bases each). V was shortened by 4 bases and J by 6 bases, with 14 bases between the two germline ends. CDR1 and CDR2 (germline): SGHRS, YFSETQ. The CDR3 has 14 amino acids. The CDR3 DNA is TGCGCCAGCAGCCCGGGACCCGACATCAATGAGCAGTTCTTC. Its translation: CASSPGPDINEQFF.

In its sample, this clone was seen once. The chain joins TRBV18 to TRBJ2-5; 8 nucleotides align to TRBD1. The CDR3 covers 14 residues. With 1 base clipped from V and 4 bases from J, the junction kept 2 bases outside the gene matches. Germline V gene lookup returns CDR1 KGHSH and CDR2 LQKENI. CDR3 in DNA: TGTGCCAGCTCACCACGACAGGGGTCAGAGACCCAGTACTTC. Encoded protein: CASSPRQGSETQYF.

The chain links TRBV18 to TRBJ1-6; D gene ambiguous. This CDR3 is built from 15 residues. V lost 2 bases, J lost 9 bases, and 14 bases lay in between. Germline V gene data show CDR1 as KGHSH and CDR2 as LQKENI. This CDR3 is CASSPSVAAGSPLHF. The CDR3 DNA sequence: TGTGCCAGCTCACCATCGGTGGCGGCAGGTTCACCCCTCCACTTT.